This T cell receptor beta chain came from a study of response to subunit inactivated influenza vaccine. The CDR3 loop spans 11 amino acids. The ends lost 6 bases at V and 10 bases at J; junction bases unmatched: 5. CDR1 and CDR2 from the germline V gene are SQVTM and ANQGSEA. In this sample, this clonotype turned up many times. TCRdb analysed the RT-PCR reads with MiXCR anew, one entry per CDR3 protein. The table has some 540,000 distinct CDR3 sequences, under 25% seen once. These data were also filed under a second study, of T cells expressing NK-cell markers. Per that paper: 5'RACE template switching with UMIs generated TCR beta cDNA.

The clonotype comes from a man in his fifties or sixties who received an inactivated influenza vaccine. The chain combines TRBV29-1 with TRBJ2-1; 8 nucleotides agree with TRBD1. The input for sequencing was CD4+ T cells sorted from PBMCs, taken 12 days after vaccination. CDR3: CSVRTGTEQFF. In DNA, the CDR3 is TGCAGCGTACGGACAGGGACGGAGCAGTTCTTC.